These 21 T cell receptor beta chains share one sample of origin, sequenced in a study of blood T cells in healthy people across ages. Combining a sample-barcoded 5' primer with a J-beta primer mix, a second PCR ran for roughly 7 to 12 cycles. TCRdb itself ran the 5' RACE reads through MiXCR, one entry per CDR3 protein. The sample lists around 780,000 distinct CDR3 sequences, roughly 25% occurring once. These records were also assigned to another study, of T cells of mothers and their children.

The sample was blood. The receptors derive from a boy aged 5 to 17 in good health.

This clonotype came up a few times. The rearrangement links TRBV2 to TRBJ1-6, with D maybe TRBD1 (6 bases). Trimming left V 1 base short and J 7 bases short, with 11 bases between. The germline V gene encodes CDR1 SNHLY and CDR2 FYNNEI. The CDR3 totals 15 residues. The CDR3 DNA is TGTGCCAGCAGTGAAGTGGGGGCACGGAATTCACCCCTCCACTTT. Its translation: CASSEVGARNSPLHF.

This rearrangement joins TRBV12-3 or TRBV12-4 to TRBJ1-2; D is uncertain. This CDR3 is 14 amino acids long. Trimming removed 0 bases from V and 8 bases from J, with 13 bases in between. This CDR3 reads CASSLALLPRGYTF. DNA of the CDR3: TGTGCCAGCAGTTTAGCGCTCCTGCCTAGGGGCTACACCTTC.

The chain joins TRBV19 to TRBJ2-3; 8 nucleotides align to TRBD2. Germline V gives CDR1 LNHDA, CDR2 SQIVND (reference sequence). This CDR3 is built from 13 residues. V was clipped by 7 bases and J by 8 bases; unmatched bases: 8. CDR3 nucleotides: TGTGCCAGTACCACGGGGGGGCCAGGTACGCAGTATTTT. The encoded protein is CASTTGGPGTQYF.

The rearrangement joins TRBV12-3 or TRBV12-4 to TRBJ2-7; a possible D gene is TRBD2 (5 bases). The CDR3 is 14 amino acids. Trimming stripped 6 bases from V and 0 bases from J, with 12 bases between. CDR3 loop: CASSLPGNSYEQYF. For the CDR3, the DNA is TGTGCCAGCAGCCTCCCCGGGAACTCCTACGAGCAGTACTTC.

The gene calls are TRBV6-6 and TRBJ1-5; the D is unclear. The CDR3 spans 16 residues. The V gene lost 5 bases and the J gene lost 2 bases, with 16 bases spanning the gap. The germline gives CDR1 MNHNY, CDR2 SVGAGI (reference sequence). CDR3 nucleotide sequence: TGTGCCAGCAGTCCAGAGACCTTAAGCGGCAATCAGCCCCAGCATTTT. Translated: CASSPETLSGNQPQHF.

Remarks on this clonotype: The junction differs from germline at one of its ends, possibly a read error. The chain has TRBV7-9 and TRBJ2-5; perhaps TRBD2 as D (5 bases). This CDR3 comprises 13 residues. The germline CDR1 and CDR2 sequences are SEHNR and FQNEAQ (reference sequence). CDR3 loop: CASSLAGGSSSNF. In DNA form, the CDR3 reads TGTGCCAGCAGCTTAGCGGGCGGGTCGAGCAGTAACTTC.

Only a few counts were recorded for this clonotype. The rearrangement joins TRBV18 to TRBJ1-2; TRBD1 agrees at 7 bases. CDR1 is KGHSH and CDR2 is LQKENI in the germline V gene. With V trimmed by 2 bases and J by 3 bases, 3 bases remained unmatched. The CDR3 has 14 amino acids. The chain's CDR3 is CASSPGTAHYGYTF. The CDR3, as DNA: TGTGCCAGCTCACCAGGGACAGCACACTATGGCTACACCTTC.

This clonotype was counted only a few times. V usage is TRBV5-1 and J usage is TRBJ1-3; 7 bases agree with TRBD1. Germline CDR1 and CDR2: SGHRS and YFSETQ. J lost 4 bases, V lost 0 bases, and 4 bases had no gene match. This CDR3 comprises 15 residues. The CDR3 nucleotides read TGCGCCAGCAGCTTGGGAAGGGGGCTCGGAAACACCATATATTTT. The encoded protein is CASSLGRGLGNTIYF.

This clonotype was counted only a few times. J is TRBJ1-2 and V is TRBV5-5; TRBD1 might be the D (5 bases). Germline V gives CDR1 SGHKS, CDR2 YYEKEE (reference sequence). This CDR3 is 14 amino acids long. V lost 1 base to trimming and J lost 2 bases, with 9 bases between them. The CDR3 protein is CASSLRGNNYGYTF. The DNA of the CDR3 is TGTGCCAGCAGCTTGAGGGGTAACAACTATGGCTACACCTTC.

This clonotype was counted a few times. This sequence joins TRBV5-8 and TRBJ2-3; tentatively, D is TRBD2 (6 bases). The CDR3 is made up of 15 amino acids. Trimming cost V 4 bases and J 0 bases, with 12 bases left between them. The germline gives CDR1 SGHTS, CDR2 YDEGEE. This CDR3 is CASSPGSGSTDTQYF. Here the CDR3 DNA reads TGTGCCAGCAGCCCTGGTAGCGGAAGCACAGATACGCAGTATTTT.

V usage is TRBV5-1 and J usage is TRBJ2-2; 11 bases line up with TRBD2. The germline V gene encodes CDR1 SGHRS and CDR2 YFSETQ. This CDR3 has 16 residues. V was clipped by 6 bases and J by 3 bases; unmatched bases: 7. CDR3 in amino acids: CASKIAGGLDTGELFF. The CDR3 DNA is TGCGCCAGCAAGATAGCGGGGGGGCTCGACACCGGGGAGCTGTTTTTT.

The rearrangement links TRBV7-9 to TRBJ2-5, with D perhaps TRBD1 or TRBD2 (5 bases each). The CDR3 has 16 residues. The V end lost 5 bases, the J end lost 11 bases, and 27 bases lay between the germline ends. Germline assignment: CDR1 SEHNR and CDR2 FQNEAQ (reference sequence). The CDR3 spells CASSLNYRDGPPGQYF. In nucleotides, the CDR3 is TGTGCCAGCAGCCTTAACTACCGGGACGGCCCTCCGGGGCAGTACTTC.

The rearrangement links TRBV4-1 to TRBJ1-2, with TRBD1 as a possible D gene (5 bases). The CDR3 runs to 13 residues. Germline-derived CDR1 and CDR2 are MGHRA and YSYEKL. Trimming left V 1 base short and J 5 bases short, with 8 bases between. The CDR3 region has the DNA TGCGCCAGCAGCCAAGTAGCAGGGTATGGCTACACCTTC. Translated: CASSQVAGYGYTF.

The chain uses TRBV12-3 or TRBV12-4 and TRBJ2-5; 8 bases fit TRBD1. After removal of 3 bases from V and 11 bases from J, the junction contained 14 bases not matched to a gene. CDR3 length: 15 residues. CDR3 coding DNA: TGTGCCAGCAGTTTCTACCAGGGGGCATCCTACGAACAGTACTTC. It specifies CASSFYQGASYEQYF.

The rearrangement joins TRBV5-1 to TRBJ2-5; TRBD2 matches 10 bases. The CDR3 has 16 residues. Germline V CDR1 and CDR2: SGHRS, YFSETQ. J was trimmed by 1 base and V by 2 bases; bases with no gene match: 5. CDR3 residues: CASSFASGGIQETQYF. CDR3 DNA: TGCGCCAGCAGCTTCGCTAGCGGGGGAATCCAAGAGACCCAGTACTTC. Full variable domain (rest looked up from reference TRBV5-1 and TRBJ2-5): KAGVTQTPRYLIKTRGQQVTLSCSPISGHRSVSWYQQTPGQGLQFLFEYFSETQRNKGNFPGRFSGRQFSNSRSEMNVSTLELGDSALYLCASSFASGGIQETQYFGPGTRLLVL.

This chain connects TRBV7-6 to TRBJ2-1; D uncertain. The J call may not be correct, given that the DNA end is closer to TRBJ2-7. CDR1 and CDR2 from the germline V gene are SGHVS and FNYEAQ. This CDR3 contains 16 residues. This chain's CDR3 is CASSLVAASEFYEQYF. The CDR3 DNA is TGTGCCAGCAGCTTAGTGGCGGCGAGTGAGTTTTACGAGCAGTACTTC.

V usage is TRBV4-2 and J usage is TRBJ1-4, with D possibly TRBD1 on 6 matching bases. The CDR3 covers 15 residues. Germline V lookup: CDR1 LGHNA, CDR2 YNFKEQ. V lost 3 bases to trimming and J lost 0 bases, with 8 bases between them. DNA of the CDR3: TGTGCCAGCAGCCAGCACAGGGCAACTAATGAAAAACTGTTTTTT. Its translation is CASSQHRATNEKLFF.

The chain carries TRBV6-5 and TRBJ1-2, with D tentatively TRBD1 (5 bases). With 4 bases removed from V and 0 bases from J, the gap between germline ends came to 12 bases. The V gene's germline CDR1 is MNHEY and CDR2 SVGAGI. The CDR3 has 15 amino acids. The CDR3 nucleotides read TGTGCCAGCAGTTGGGGCAGTCGAGCTAACTATGGCTACACCTTC. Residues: CASSWGSRANYGYTF.

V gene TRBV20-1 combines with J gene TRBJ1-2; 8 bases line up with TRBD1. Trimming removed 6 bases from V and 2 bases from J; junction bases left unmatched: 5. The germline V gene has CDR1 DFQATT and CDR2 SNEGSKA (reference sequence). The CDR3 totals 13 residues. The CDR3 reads CSAPDRANYGYTF. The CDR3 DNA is TGCAGTGCCCCGGACAGGGCAAACTATGGCTACACCTTC.

The CDR3 region is CASSPFGDSQVITGELFF. As DNA, the CDR3 is TGTGCCAGCAGTCCTTTTGGAGACAGTCAAGTTATTACCGGGGAGCTGTTTTTT. The V gene is TRBV12-3 or TRBV12-4, the J gene TRBJ2-2, with a tentative D call TRBD1 (5 bases). This CDR3 contains 18 residues. Between the trimmed V and J ends, which lost 5 bases and 5 bases, there was a span of 24 bases.

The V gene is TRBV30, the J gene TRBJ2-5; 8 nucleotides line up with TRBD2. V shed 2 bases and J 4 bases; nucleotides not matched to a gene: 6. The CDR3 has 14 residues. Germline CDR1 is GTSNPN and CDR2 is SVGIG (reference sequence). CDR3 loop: CAWSPRTSPETQYF. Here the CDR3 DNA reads TGTGCCTGGAGTCCACGGACTAGCCCAGAGACCCAGTACTTC. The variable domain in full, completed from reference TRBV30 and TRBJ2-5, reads SQTIHQWPATLVQPVGSPLSLECTVEGTSNPNLYWYRQAAGRGLQLLFYSVGIGQISSEVPQNLSASRPQDRQFILSSKKLLLSDSGFYLCAWSPRTSPETQYFGPGTRLLVL.